Listed here are 24 T cell receptor beta chains from one sample, sequenced in a study of T cells expressing NK-cell markers. TCRdb re-called the 5' RACE reads and shows each CDR3 protein once, DNA omitted. The sample table sets out about 260,000 distinct CDR3 sequences. The sequenced material came from blood T cells: a sorted CD56 or NKG2C T cell subset, CD4+ or CD8+ T cells, or bulk PBMC T cells (not recorded which). The receptors originated from a woman aged 18 to 75 in good health.

The rearrangement links TRBV7-8 to TRBJ2-7; the TCRdb D gene call, TRBD1, has no DNA to confirm it. The CDR3 extends over 14 amino acids. Per germline, CDR1 SGHVS and CDR2 FQNEAQ. The CDR3 region is CASSYGQGLYEQYF.

V usage is TRBV5-1 and J usage is TRBJ2-4. Per germline, CDR1 SGHRS and CDR2 YFSETQ. The CDR3 is 14 amino acids. CDR3 protein: CASSLWETKNIQYF.

V usage is TRBV30 and J usage is TRBJ2-1; TCRdb lists TRBD2, though no DNA is available to test this call. The CDR3 runs 14 residues. The germline gives CDR1 GTSNPN, CDR2 SVGIG (reference sequence). The CDR3 loop reads CAWVLAGRYNEQFF.

This chain connects TRBV20-1 to TRBJ1-1; no DNA is available, so the TRBD1 call from TCRdb remains unchecked. Germline V gene sequence: CDR1 DFQATT, CDR2 SNEGSKA (reference sequence). The CDR3 covers 13 residues. CDR3 region: CRPQGGSGSGAFF.

The chain combines TRBV7-9 with TRBJ1-5; TCRdb selects TRBD1, and the lack of DNA leaves this call unchecked. CDR3 length: 15 residues. The V gene's germline CDR1 is SEHNR and CDR2 FQNEAQ (reference sequence). The CDR3 sequence: CASSWGRGRVAPQHF.

The chain is built from TRBV12-3 or TRBV12-4 and TRBJ2-5; the TCRdb call, TRBD2, lacks DNA for checking. The CDR3 has 13 residues. CDR3: CASRRLGGETQYF.

The V and J genes are TRBV12-3 or TRBV12-4 and TRBJ2-1; checking the TCRdb D call of TRBD1 is not possible without DNA. The CDR3 is 15 amino acids. This CDR3 reads CASSFGDSPYNEQFF.

J is TRBJ2-5 and V is TRBV9. This CDR3 comprises 13 residues. The germline V gene has CDR1 SGDLS and CDR2 YYNGEE. CDR3 sequence: CASSVDHSETQYF.

V and J are TRBV7-9 and TRBJ2-5; TCRdb indicates TRBD1, and absent DNA this call remains unverified. The CDR3 spans 14 residues. The germline V gene has CDR1 SEHNR and CDR2 FQNEAQ (reference sequence). The CDR3 loop reads CASLIGQVGETQYF.

The CDR3 region is CAISEAGTSGTSPYNEQFF. The chain employs TRBV10-3 and TRBJ2-1; TCRdb outputs TRBD2, but without DNA this stays unchecked. CDR3 length: 19 residues. Germline loops: CDR1 ENHRY, CDR2 SYGVKD.

The CDR3 loop is CASSLVAGTGEKLFF. The gene calls are TRBV12-3 or TRBV12-4 and TRBJ1-4; the D call from TCRdb, TRBD1, cannot be confirmed without DNA. This CDR3 has 15 residues.

The chain links TRBV20-1 to TRBJ1-4; lacking DNA, the TRBD1 call made by TCRdb goes unchecked. Looked up from germline, CDR1 is DFQATT and CDR2 is SNEGSKA (reference sequence). CDR3 length: 12 residues. This CDR3 is CSAGQHNEKLFF.

This chain connects TRBV9 to TRBJ2-3; checking the TCRdb D call of TRBD2 is not possible without DNA. Per germline, CDR1 SGDLS and CDR2 YYNGEE. The length of the CDR3 is 18 residues. The CDR3 loop is CASSVGGVAGRRTDTQYF.

The genes are TRBV6-1 and TRBJ2-7; TCRdb picks TRBD2, but there is no DNA to check that call. Germline assignment: CDR1 MNHNS and CDR2 SASEGT. The length of the CDR3 is 18 residues. The CDR3 loop is CASSEARGQGRALGEQYF.

J is TRBJ2-7 and V is TRBV12-3 or TRBV12-4. The CDR3 extends over 12 amino acids. CDR3 sequence reads: CASSSTPYEQYF.

The chain joins TRBV4-2 to TRBJ2-3; the TCRdb call, TRBD1, lacks DNA for checking. Germline CDR1 is LGHNA and CDR2 is YNFKEQ. The CDR3 has 15 amino acids. The CDR3 sequence is CASSQEDQGTDTQYF.

The V gene is TRBV12-3 or TRBV12-4, the J gene TRBJ1-1. CDR3 length: 15 residues. CDR3 sequence: CASSFGGYMNTEAFF.

This chain uses TRBV6-1 with TRBJ2-3; lacking DNA, the TRBD2 call made by TCRdb goes unchecked. The CDR3 totals 13 residues. The germline V gene has CDR1 MNHNS and CDR2 SASEGT. The CDR3 sequence: CASADYLTDTQYF.

The chain has TRBV20-1 and TRBJ2-3. Germline assignment: CDR1 DFQATT and CDR2 SNEGSKA (reference sequence). The CDR3 runs 11 residues. CDR3 loop: CSATFRDTQYF.

This CDR3 reads CSASGRINTEAFF. V gene TRBV20-1 combines with J gene TRBJ1-1; lacking DNA, the TRBD1 call made by TCRdb goes unchecked. The germline V gene has CDR1 DFQATT and CDR2 SNEGSKA (reference sequence). CDR3 length: 13 amino acids.

This sequence joins TRBV29-1 and TRBJ2-6. Germline V gene lookup returns CDR1 SQVTM and CDR2 ANQGSEA. The CDR3 runs to 16 residues. CDR3 sequence: CSVEDQGVSGANVLTF.

The chain carries TRBV12-3 or TRBV12-4 and TRBJ2-7. The CDR3 consists of 12 residues. CDR3 protein: CASSATDYEQYF.

The rearrangement joins TRBV7-3 to TRBJ2-1; the D gene TCRdb calls, TRBD1, cannot be checked with no DNA. Germline CDR1 reads SGHTA; CDR2 reads FQGTGA. The CDR3 is 15 residues long. The CDR3 region is CASSVRVVGYNEQFF.

J is TRBJ2-1 and V is TRBV7-2; the TCRdb D gene call, TRBD1, has no DNA to confirm it. The germline gives CDR1 SGHTA, CDR2 FQGNSA. The CDR3 consists of 16 residues. CDR3 residues: CASSLAAVPAYNEQFF.